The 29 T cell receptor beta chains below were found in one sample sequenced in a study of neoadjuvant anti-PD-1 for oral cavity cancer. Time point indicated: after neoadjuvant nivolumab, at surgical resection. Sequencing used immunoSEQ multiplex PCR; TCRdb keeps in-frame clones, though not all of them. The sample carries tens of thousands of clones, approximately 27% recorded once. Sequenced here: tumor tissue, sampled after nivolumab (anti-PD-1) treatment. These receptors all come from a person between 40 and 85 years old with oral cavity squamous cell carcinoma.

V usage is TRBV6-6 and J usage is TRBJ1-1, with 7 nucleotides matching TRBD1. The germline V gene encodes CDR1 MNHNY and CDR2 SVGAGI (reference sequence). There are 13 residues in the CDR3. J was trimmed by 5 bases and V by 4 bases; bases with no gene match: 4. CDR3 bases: TGTGCCAGCAGTTCCGCAGGGGGGACTGAAGCTTTCTTT. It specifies CASSSAGGTEAFF.

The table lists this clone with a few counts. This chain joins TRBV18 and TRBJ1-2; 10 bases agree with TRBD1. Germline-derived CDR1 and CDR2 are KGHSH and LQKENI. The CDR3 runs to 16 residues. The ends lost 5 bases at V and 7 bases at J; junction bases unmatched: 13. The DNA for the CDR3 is TGTGCCAGCTCAACCAGGGACAGGGGTTCAATTTCTGGCTACACCTTC. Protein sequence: CASSTRDRGSISGYTF.

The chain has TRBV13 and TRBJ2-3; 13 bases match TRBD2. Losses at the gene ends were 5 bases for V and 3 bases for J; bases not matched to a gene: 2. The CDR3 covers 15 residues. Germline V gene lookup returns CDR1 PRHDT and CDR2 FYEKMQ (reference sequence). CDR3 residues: CASSPGLAGTDTQYF. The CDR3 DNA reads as TGTGCCAGCAGCCCGGGACTAGCGGGAACAGATACGCAGTATTTT.

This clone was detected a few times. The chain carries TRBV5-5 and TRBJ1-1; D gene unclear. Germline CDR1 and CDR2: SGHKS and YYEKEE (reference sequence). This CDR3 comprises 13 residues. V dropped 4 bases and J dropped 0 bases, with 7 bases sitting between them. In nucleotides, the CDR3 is TGTGCCAGCAGCCCCTGGTTGAACACTGAAGCTTTCTTT. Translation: CASSPWLNTEAFF.

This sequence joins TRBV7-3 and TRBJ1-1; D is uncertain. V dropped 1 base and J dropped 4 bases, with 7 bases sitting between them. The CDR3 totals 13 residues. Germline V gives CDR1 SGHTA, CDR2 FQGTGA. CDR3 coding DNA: TGTGCCAGCAGCTTAAATCGGGGCACTGAAGCTTTCTTT. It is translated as CASSLNRGTEAFF.

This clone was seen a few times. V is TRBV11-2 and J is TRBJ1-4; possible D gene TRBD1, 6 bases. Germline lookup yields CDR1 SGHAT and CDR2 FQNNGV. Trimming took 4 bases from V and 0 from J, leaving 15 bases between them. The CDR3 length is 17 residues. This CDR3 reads CASSSRGATATNEKLFF. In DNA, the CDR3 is TGTGCCAGCAGCTCGCGGGGGGCCACAGCAACTAATGAAAAACTGTTTTTT.

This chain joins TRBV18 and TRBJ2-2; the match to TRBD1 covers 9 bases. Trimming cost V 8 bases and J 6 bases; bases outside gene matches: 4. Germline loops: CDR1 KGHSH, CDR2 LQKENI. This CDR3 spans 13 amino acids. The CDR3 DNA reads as TGTGCCAGCCAGGGACAGGGAGCCGGGGAGCTGTTTTTT. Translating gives CASQGQGAGELFF. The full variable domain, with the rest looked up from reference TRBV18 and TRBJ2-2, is NAGVMQNPRHLVRRRGQEARLRCSPMKGHSHVYWYRQLPEEGLKFMVYLQKENIIDESGMPKERFSAEFPKEGPSILRIQQVVRGDSAAYFCASQGQGAGELFFGEGSRLTVL.

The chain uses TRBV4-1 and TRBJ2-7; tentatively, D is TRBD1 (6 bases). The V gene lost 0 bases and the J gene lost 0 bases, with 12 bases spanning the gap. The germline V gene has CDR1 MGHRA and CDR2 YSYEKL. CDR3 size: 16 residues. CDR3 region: CASSQEKTGLSYEQYF. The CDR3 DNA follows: TGCGCCAGCAGCCAAGAAAAGACAGGTCTCTCCTACGAGCAGTACTTC.

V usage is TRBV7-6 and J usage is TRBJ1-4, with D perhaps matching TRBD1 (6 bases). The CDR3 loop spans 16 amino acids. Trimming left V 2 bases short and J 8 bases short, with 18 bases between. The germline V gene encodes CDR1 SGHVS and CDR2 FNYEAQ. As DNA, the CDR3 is TGTGCCAGCAGCTTATCAGGGGTCCGTCGGGGGGAAAAACTGTTTTTT. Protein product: CASSLSGVRRGEKLFF.

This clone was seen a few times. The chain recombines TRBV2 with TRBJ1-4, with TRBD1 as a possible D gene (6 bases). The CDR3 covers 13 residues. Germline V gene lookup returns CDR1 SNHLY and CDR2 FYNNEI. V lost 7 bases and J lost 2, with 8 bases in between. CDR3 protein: CASMRGTNEKLFF. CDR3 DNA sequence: TGTGCCAGCATGAGGGGGACTAATGAAAAACTGTTTTTT.

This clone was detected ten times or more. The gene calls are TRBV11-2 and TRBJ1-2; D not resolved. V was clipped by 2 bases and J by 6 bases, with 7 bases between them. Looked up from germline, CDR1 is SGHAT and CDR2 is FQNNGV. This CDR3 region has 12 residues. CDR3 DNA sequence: TGTGCCAGCAGCTTAAGGCAGGATGGCTACACCTTC. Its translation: CASSLRQDGYTF.

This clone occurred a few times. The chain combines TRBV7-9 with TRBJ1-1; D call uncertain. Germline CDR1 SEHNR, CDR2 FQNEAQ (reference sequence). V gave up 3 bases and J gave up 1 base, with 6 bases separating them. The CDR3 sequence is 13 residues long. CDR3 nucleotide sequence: TGTGCCAGCAGCTTTGAGAAGAACACTGAAGCTTTCTTT. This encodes CASSFEKNTEAFF. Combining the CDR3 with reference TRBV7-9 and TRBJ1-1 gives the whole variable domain DTGVSQNPRHKITKRGQNVTFRCDPISEHNRLYWYRQTLGQGPEFLTYFQNEAQLEKSRLLSDRFSAERPKGSFSTLEIQRTEQGDSAMYLCASSFEKNTEAFFGQGTRLTVV.

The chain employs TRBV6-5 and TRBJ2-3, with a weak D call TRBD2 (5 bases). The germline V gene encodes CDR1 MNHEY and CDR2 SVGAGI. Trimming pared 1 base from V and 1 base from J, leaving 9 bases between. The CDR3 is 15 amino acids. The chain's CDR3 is CASSYLFGGTDTQYF. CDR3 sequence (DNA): TGTGCCAGCAGTTACTTATTCGGGGGCACAGATACGCAGTATTTT.

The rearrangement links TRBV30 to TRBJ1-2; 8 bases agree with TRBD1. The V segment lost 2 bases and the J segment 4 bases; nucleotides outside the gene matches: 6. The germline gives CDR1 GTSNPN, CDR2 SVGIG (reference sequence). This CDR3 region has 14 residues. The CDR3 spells CAWSNQGASYGYTF. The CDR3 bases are TGTGCCTGGAGTAATCAGGGGGCGAGCTATGGCTACACCTTC.

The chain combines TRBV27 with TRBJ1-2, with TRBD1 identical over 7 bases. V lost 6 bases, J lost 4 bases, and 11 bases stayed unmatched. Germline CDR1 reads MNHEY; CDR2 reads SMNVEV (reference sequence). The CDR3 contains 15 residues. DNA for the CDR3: TGTGCCAGCAGCCCTTCACAGGGGTTGGTCTATGGCTACACCTTC. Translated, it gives CASSPSQGLVYGYTF.

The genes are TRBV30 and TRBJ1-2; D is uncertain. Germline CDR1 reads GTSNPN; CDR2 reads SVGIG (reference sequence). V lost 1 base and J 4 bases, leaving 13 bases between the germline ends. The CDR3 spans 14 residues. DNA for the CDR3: TGTGCCTGGAGTGGATTGGGGAGAGGCTATGGCTACACCTTC. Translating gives CAWSGLGRGYGYTF.

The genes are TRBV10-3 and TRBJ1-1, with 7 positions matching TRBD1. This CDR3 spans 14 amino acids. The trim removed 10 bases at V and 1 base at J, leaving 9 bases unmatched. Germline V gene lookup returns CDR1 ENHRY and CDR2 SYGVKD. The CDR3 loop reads CATLTGLGNTEAFF. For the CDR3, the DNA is TGTGCCACCCTGACAGGGCTAGGGAACACTGAAGCTTTCTTT.

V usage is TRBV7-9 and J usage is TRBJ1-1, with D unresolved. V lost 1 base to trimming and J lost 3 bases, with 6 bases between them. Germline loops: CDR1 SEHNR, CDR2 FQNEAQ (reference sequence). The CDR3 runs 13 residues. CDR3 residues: CASSLGSYTEAFF. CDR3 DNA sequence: TGTGCCAGCAGCTTAGGAAGTTACACTGAAGCTTTCTTT.

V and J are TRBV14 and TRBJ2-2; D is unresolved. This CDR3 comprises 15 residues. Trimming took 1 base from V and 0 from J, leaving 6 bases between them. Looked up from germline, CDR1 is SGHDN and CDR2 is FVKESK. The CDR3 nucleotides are TGTGCCAGCAGCCAAGTCGTGTCGAACACCGGGGAGCTGTTTTTT. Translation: CASSQVVSNTGELFF.

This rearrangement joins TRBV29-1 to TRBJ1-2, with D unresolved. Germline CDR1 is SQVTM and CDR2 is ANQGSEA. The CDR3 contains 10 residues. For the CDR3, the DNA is TGCAGTTTTTTAGAGGGCGGCTACACCTTC. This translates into CSFLEGGYTF.

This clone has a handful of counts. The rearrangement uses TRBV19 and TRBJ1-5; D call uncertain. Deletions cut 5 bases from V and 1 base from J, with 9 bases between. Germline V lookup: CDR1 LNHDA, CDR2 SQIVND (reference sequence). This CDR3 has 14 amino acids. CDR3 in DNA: TGTGCCAGTAGTCCAAGACGGAGCAATCAGCCCCAGCATTTT. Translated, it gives CASSPRRSNQPQHF.

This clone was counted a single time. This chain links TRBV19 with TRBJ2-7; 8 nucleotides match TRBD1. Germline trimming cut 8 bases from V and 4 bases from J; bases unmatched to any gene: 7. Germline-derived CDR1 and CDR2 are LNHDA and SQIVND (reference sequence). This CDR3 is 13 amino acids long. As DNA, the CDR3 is TGTGCCAGTCAACAGGGGGATCGATACGAGCAGTACTTC. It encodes CASQQGDRYEQYF.

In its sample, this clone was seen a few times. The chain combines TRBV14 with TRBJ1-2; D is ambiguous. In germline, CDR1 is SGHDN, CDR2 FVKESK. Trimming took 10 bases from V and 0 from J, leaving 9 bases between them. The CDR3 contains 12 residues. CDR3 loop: CATTRANYGYTF. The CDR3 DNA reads TGTGCCACTACCAGAGCTAACTATGGCTACACCTTC.

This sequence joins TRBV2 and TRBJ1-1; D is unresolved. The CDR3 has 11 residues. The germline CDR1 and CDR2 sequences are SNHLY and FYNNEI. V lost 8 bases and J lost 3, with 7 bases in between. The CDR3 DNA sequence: TGTGCCAGCGGCGACCACACTGAAGCTTTCTTT. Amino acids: CASGDHTEAFF.

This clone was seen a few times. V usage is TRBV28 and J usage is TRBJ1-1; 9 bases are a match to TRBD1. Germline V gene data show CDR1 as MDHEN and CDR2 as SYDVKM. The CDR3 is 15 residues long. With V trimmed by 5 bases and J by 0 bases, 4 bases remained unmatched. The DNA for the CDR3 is TGTGCCAGCAGTCCGGACAGGGGAATGAACACTGAAGCTTTCTTT. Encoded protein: CASSPDRGMNTEAFF.

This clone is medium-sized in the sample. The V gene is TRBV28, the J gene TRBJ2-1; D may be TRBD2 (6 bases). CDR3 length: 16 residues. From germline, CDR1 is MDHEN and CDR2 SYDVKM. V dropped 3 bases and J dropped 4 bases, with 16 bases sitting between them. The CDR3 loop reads CASSFPSDALYNEQFF. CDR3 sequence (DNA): TGTGCCAGCAGTTTCCCTAGCGATGCCCTTTACAATGAGCAGTTCTTC.

The CDR3 reads CASSPASWSSYNEQFF. The CDR3 nucleotides read TGTGCCAGCAGCCCCGCCTCTTGGAGCTCCTACAATGAGCAGTTCTTC. The chain couples TRBV9 to TRBJ2-1; D call uncertain. The V and J ends lost 4 bases and 0 bases respectively, with 14 bases between them. The CDR3 covers 16 residues. Germline CDR1 and CDR2: SGDLS and YYNGEE.

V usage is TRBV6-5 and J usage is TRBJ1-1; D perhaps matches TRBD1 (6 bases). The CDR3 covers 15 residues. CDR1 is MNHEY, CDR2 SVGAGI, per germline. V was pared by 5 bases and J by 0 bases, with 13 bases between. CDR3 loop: CASSKRGGVNTEAFF. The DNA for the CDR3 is TGTGCCAGCAGTAAGAGGGGGGGTGTGAACACTGAAGCTTTCTTT.

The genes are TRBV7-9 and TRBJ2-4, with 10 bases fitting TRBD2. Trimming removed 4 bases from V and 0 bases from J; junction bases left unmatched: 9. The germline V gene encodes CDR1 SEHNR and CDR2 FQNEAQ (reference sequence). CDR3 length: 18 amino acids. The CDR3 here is CASSSMGGLAVAKNIQYF. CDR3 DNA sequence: TGTGCCAGCAGCTCAATGGGAGGACTAGCGGTAGCCAAAAACATTCAGTACTTC.